The present T cell receptor (beta chain) was sequenced within a study of cytomegalovirus exposure and HLA in healthy donors. A multiplex PCR was run with 60 Vbeta primers and 13 Jbeta primers. Some clones are missing from TCRdb's copy, which holds only in-frame ones; the method was immunoSEQ multiplex PCR. In the table there are 130,000 or so clones, around 67% of which are singletons. The CDR3 has 16 residues. With 2 bases removed from V and 1 base from J, the gap between germline ends came to 13 bases. Germline V CDR1 and CDR2: MNHEY, SVGAGI. The TCR originated in a woman aged 40-49 years in good health and CMV-seropositive. Material: PBMCs. The chain uses TRBV6-5 and TRBJ2-3, with D perhaps matching TRBD2 (5 bases). The CDR3 is CASSYLRAEGTDTQYF. The CDR3 DNA sequence: TGTGCCAGCAGTTACCTCCGAGCGGAGGGCACAGATACGCAGTATTTT.